This TCR beta chain was identified during a study of cytomegalovirus exposure and HLA in healthy donors. Primers included in the PCR were 60 Vbeta and 13 Jbeta primers. This table comes from immunoSEQ multiplex PCR, and its TCRdb copy is limited to in-frame clones, with some not included. The sample has just over 150,000 clones, around four fifths seen once. Per germline, CDR1 SEHNR and CDR2 FQNEAQ (reference sequence). The V end was cut by 2 bases, the J end by 3 bases, with 4 bases between. The CDR3 runs to 12 residues. V gene TRBV7-9 combines with J gene TRBJ2-5; D is unresolved. The source is a female donor in good health and CMV-seronegative. Sequencing was carried out using PBMCs. CDR3 nucleotide sequence: TGTGCCAGCAGCTTAAGAGAAGAGACCCAGTACTTC. Its translation: CASSLREETQYF.